This T cell receptor beta chain is drawn from a study of blood T cell repertoires in COVID-19. Study overall: COVID-19 samples collected from the United States, Italy and Spain covered acute and convalescent phases. In each case, the material was cDNA or gDNA derived from T cells, B-cell-depleted T cells, or PBMCs.

How the authors handled the data: Reference gene primer amplification gave estimated nucleated cell counts. Sequencing was performed with immunoSEQ multiplex PCR; in TCRdb, only in-frame clones are kept and a portion is missing. D and trimming come from the DNA, and the V and J calls and clone size come from that table. The table shows 150,000 or so clones, with roughly 80% occurring only once. The CDR3 runs 15 residues. V was pared by 4 bases and J by 4 bases, with 5 bases of the junction left unmatched. The germline gives CDR1 LGHDT, CDR2 YNNKEL (reference sequence). The chain is built from TRBV3-1 (or the pseudogene TRBV3-2) and TRBJ2-2; TRBD2 aligns across 8 bases. Sequencing was performed on peripheral blood. The receptor comes from a human donor with acute or convalescent COVID-19. The donor label of this sample is uncertain. The CDR3, as DNA: TGTGCCAGCAGCCCCGGGAGGGTCCTCACCGGGGAGCTGTTTTTT. It is translated as CASSPGRVLTGELFF.